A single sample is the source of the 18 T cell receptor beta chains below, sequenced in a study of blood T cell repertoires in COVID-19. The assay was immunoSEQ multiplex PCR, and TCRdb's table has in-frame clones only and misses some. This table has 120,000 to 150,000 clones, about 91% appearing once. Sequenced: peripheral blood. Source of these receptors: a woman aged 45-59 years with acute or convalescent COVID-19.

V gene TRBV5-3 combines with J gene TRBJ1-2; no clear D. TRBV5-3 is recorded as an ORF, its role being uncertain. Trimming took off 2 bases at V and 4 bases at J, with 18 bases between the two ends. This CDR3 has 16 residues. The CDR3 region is CARSFKSRGSGYGYTF. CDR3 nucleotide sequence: TGTGCCAGAAGCTTTAAGTCTAGAGGATCGGGCTATGGCTACACCTTC.

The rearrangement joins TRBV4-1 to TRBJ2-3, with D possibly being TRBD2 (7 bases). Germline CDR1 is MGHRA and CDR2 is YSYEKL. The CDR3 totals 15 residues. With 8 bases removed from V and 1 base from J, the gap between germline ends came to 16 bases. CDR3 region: CASLGASGRTDTQYF. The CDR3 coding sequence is TGCGCCAGCCTGGGGGCTAGCGGACGCACAGATACGCAGTATTTT.

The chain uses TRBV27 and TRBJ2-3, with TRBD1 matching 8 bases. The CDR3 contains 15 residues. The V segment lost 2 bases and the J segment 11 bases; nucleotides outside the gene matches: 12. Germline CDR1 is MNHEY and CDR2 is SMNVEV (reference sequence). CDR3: CASSLRGTGGGMQYF. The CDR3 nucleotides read TGTGCCAGCAGTTTAAGAGGTACAGGGGGTGGTATGCAGTATTTT.

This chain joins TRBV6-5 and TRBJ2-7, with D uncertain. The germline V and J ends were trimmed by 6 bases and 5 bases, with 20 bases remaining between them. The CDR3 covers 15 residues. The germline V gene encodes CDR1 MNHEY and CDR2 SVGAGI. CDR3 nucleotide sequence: TGTGCCAGCAGCGCCGAAAGGCGACGAGGTCACGAGCAGTACTTC. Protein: CASSAERRRGHEQYF.

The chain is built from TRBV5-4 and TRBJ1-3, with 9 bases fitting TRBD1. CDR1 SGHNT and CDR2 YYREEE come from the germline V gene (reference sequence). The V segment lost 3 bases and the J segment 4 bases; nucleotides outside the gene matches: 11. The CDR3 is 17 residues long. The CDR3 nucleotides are TGTGCCAGCAGCTCCGGGACAGGGATTAAAGGAGGAAACACCATATATTTT. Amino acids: CASSSGTGIKGGNTIYF.

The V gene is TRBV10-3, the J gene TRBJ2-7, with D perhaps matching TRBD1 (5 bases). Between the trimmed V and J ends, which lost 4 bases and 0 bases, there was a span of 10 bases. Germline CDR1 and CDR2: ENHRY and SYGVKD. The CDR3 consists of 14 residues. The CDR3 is CAISATDHSYEQYF. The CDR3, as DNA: TGTGCCATCAGTGCGACAGACCACTCCTACGAGCAGTACTTC.

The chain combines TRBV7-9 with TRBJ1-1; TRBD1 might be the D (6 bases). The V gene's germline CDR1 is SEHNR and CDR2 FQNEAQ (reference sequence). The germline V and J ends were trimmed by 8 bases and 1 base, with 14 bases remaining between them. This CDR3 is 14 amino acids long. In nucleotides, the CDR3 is TGTGCCAGCGCCCCGATGACAGGGAACACTGAAGCTTTCTTT. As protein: CASAPMTGNTEAFF.

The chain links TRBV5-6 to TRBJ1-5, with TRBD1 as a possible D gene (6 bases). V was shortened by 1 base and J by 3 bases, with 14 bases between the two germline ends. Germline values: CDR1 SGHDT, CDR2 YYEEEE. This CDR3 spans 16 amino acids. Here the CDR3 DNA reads TGTGCCAGCAGCTTGTTGGACAGCCTAAACAATCAGCCCCAGCATTTT. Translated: CASSLLDSLNNQPQHF.

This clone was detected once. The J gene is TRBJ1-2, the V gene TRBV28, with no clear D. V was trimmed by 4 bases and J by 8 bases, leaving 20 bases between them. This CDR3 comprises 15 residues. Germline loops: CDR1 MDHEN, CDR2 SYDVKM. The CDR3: CASSSPGVRFSGYTF. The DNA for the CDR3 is TGTGCCAGCAGTTCCCCTGGCGTGCGATTTAGCGGCTACACCTTC.

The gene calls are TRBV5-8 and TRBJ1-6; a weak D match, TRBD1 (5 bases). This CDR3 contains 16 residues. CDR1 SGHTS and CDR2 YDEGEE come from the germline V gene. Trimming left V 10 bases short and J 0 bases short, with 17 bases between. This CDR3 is CAGNRFLSSYNSPLHF. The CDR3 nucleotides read TGTGCCGGCAACAGGTTCCTAAGCTCCTATAATTCACCCCTCCACTTT.

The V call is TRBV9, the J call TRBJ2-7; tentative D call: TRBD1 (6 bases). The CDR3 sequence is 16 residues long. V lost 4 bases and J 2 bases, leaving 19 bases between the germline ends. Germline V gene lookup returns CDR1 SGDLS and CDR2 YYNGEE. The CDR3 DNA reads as TGTGCCAGCAGCCCCGCCGGAAGGACAGACCCCTACGAGCAGTACTTC. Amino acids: CASSPAGRTDPYEQYF.

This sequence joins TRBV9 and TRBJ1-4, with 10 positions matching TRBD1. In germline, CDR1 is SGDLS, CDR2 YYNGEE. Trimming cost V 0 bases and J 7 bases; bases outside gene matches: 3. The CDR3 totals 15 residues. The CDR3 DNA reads TGTGCCAGCAGCGTAGAAGGGACAGGGGCTGAAAAACTGTTTTTT. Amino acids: CASSVEGTGAEKLFF.

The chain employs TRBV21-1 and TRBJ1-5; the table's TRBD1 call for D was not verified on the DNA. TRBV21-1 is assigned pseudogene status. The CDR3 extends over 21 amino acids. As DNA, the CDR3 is TGTGCCAGCAGCAACGGTAACGAAGTTATAGGGGCCGAAATTGTCAATCAGCCCCAGCATTTT. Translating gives CASSNGNEVIGAEIVNQPQHF.

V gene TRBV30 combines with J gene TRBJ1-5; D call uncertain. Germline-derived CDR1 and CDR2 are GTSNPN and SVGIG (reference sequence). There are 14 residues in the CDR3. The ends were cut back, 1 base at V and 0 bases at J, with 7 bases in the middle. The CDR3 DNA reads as TGTGCCTGGAGTGGGGAGAATAGCAATCAGCCCCAGCATTTT. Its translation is CAWSGENSNQPQHF.

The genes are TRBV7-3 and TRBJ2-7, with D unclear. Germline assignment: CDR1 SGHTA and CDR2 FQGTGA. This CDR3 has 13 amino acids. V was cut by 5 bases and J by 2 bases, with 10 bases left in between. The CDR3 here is CASSRGTAYEQYF. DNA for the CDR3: TGTGCCAGCAGCAGAGGAACGGCCTACGAGCAGTACTTC.

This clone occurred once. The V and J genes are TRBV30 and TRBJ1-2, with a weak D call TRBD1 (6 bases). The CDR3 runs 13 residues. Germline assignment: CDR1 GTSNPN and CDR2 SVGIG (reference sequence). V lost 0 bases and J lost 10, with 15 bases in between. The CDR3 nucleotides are TGTGCCTGGAGTGTAGACAGGCGGACTCACTACACCTTC. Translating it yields CAWSVDRRTHYTF.

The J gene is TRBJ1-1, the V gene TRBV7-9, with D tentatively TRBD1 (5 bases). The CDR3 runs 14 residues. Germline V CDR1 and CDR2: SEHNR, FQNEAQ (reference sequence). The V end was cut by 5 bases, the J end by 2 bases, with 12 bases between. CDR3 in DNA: TGTGCCAGCAGCGAGATGGGGGGAAACACTGAAGCTTTCTTT. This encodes CASSEMGGNTEAFF. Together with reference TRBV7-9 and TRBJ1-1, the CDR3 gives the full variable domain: DTGVSQNPRHKITKRGQNVTFRCDPISEHNRLYWYRQTLGQGPEFLTYFQNEAQLEKSRLLSDRFSAERPKGSFSTLEIQRTEQGDSAMYLCASSEMGGNTEAFFGQGTRLTVV.

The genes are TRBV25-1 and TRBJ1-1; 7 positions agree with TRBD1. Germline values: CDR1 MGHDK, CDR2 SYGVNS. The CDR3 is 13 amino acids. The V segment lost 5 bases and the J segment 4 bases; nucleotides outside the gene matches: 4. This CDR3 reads CASSIRDSTEAFF. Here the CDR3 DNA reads TGTGCCAGCAGTATAAGGGACAGCACTGAAGCTTTCTTT.